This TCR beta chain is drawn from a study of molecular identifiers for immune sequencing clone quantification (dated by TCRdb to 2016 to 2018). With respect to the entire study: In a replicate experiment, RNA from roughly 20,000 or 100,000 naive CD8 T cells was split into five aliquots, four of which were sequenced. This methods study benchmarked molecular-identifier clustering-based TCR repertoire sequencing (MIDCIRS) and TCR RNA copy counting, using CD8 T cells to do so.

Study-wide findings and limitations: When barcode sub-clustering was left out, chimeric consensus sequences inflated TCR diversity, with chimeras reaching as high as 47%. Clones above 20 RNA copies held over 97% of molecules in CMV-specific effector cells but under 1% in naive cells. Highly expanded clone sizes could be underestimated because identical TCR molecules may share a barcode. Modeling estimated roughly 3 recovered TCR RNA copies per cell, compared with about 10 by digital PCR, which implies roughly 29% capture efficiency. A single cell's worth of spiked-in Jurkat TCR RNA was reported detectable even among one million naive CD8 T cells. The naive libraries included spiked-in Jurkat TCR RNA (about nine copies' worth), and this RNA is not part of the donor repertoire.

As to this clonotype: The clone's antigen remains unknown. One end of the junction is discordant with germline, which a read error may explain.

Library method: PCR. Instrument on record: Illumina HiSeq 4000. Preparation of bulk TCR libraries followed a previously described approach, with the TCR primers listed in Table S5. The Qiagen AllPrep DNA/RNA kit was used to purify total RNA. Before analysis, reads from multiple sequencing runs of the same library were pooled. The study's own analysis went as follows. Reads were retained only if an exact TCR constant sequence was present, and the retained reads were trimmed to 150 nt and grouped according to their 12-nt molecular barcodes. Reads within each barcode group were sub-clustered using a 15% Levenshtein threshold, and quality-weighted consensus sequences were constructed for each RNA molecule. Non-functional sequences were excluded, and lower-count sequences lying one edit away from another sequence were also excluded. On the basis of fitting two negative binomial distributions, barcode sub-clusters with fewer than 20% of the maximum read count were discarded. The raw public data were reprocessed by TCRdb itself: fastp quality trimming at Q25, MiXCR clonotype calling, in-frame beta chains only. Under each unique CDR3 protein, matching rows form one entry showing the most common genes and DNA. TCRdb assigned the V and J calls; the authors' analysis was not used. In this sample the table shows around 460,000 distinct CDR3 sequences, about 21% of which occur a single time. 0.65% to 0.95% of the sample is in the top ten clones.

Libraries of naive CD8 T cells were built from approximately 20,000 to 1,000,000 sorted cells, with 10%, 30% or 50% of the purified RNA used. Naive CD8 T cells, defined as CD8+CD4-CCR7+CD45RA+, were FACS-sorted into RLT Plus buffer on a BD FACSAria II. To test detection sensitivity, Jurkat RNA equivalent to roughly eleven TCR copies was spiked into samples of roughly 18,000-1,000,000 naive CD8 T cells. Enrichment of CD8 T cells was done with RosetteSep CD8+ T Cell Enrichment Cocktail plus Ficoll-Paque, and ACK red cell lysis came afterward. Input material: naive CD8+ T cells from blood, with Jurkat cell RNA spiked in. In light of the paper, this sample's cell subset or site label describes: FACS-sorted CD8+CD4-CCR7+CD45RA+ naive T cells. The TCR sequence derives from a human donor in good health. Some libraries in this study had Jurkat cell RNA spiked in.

The CDR3 region has the sequence CASSETSGTSTDTQYF. The DNA sequence reads TGTGCTAGCAGCGAGACTAGCGGCACTAGCACAGATACGCAGTATTTT. The sequence joins TRBV7-7 to TRBJ2-3, and 9 junctional nucleotides match TRBD2. Reading from cysteine to phenylalanine, the CDR3 counts 16 amino acids. Kept here is only the CDR3 DNA, which spans 48 bases and is read in frame from base 1. CDR1 and CDR2, per the germline V gene (reference sequence), are SSHAT and FNYEAQ.